What follows are 14 T cell receptor beta chains derived from one specimen sequenced in a study of control samples from healthy donors and cancer patients. Only in-frame clones appear in the TCRdb table, and some are missing; sequencing was by immunoSEQ multiplex PCR. Of roughly 90,000 clones in the sample, roughly 82% were seen once. The sample taken for sequencing was blood. The receptors stem from a woman aged 60-75 years in good health.

V usage is TRBV3-1 (or the pseudogene TRBV3-2) and J usage is TRBJ2-3, with 12 nucleotides matching TRBD2. This CDR3 is 17 amino acids long. Looked up from germline, CDR1 is LGHDT and CDR2 is YNNKEL (reference sequence). J lost 1 base, V lost 0 bases, and 2 bases had no gene match. In DNA, the CDR3 is TGTGCCAGCAGCCAAGATCTAGCGGGGGGGGGCACAGATACGCAGTATTTT. Amino acids: CASSQDLAGGGTDTQYF.

V gene TRBV15 combines with J gene TRBJ1-2; no clear D gene. This CDR3 region has 13 residues. The germline V gene has CDR1 LNHNV and CDR2 YYDKDF (reference sequence). Between the trimmed V and J ends, which lost 3 bases and 0 bases, there was a span of 5 bases. The CDR3 DNA reads as TGTGCCACCAGCAGTGGGCCTAACTATGGCTACACCTTC. It codes for CATSSGPNYGYTF.

The rearrangement joins TRBV10-3 to TRBJ2-3, with a possible D match to TRBD1 (6 bases). V was clipped by 2 bases and J by 6 bases, with 6 bases between them. The CDR3 is 12 residues long. Germline assignment: CDR1 ENHRY and CDR2 SYGVKD. The CDR3 DNA sequence: TGTGCCATCAGTGAGACAGGGGATACGCAGTATTTT. Translation: CAISETGDTQYF.

The chain recombines TRBV7-2 with TRBJ1-2, with D possibly being TRBD1 (5 bases). The CDR3 has 14 residues. Germline CDR1 SGHTA, CDR2 FQGNSA. V lost 1 base and J lost 5, with 11 bases in between. The CDR3 loop reads CASSLGDRIYGYTF. The CDR3 DNA is TGTGCCAGCAGCTTAGGAGACAGAATTTATGGCTACACCTTC.

This sequence joins TRBV4-3 and TRBJ1-6, with D maybe TRBD1 (6 bases). The length of the CDR3 is 16 residues. Trimming took 0 bases from V and 7 from J, leaving 13 bases between them. The V gene's germline CDR1 is LGHNA and CDR2 YSLEER. CDR3 nucleotides: TGCGCCAGCAGCCAAGATCGGGGGGCCTCAAATTCACCCCTCCACTTT. The encoded protein is CASSQDRGASNSPLHF.

In nucleotides, the CDR3 is TGTGCCAGCAGCGTTATGCCAGGGGGGACAGATACGCAGTATTTT. It is translated as CASSVMPGGTDTQYF. The gene calls are TRBV9 and TRBJ2-3; the D gene is possibly TRBD1 (7 bases). Germline lookup yields CDR1 SGDLS and CDR2 YYNGEE. The CDR3 totals 15 residues. V was clipped by 2 bases and J by 3 bases, with 13 bases between them.

The chain combines TRBV7-8 with TRBJ2-5; 11 bases are shared with TRBD2. Trimming removed 8 bases from V and 6 bases from J; junction bases left unmatched: 8. Germline V gene sequence: CDR1 SGHVS, CDR2 FQNEAQ. The CDR3 has 14 amino acids. The CDR3 coding sequence is TGTGCCAGCCGAGCGACTAGCGGGGCGAAGACCCAGTACTTC. Its translation: CASRATSGAKTQYF.

The chain uses TRBV7-9 and TRBJ1-1; the D is unclear. The V gene's germline CDR1 is SEHNR and CDR2 FQNEAQ (reference sequence). Trimming removed 3 bases from V and 5 bases from J, with 10 bases in between. The CDR3 has 13 residues. CDR3 region: CASSLYERTEAFF. The CDR3 DNA is TGTGCCAGCAGCTTGTATGAGAGAACTGAAGCTTTCTTT.

The V gene is TRBV18, the J gene TRBJ1-3, with TRBD1 matching 9 bases. After removal of 3 bases from V and 4 bases from J, the junction contained 7 bases not matched to a gene. Germline CDR1 and CDR2: KGHSH and LQKENI. The CDR3 consists of 16 residues. CDR3 in amino acids: CASSPIDRGSGNTIYF. Written as DNA, the CDR3 is TGTGCCAGCTCACCGATCGACAGGGGGTCGGGAAACACCATATATTTT.

This chain joins TRBV4-3 and TRBJ2-4, with TRBD2 matching over 9 bases. V dropped 0 bases and J dropped 1; count of bases not matched to a gene: 16. CDR1 and CDR2 (germline): LGHNA, YSLEER. This CDR3 contains 21 residues. The chain's CDR3 is CASSQEDVRRGGPAAKNIQYF. The DNA of the CDR3 is TGCGCCAGCAGCCAAGAGGACGTTCGGCGGGGGGGCCCGGCGGCCAAAAACATTCAGTACTTC.

The chain links TRBV28 to TRBJ2-3; D may be TRBD1 (5 bases). CDR3 size: 16 residues. Germline V gene lookup returns CDR1 MDHEN and CDR2 SYDVKM. V was pared by 2 bases and J by 3 bases, with 15 bases between. The CDR3, as DNA: TGTGCCAGCAGTTTACAGGGCAGGGAACCGACAGATACGCAGTATTTT. It is translated as CASSLQGREPTDTQYF.

V usage is TRBV6-2 or TRBV6-3 and J usage is TRBJ1-1; D is undetermined. V lost 4 bases and J lost 2, with 11 bases in between. The V gene's germline CDR1 is MNHEY and CDR2 SVGEGT. The CDR3 extends over 14 amino acids. DNA of the CDR3: TGTGCCAGCAGTTCGTTTTCAGGTAACACTGAAGCTTTCTTT. Its protein is CASSSFSGNTEAFF.

The V and J genes are TRBV19 and TRBJ2-6, with D tentatively TRBD2 (5 bases). CDR1 and CDR2 (germline): LNHDA, SQIVND (reference sequence). CDR3 size: 19 residues. The germline V and J ends were trimmed by 3 bases and 0 bases, with 18 bases remaining between them. The CDR3 DNA reads as TGTGCCAGTAGTATTGGACCGGGGATGGCAGGCTCTGGGGCCAACGTCCTGACTTTC. This encodes CASSIGPGMAGSGANVLTF. The variable domain in full, completed from reference TRBV19 and TRBJ2-6, reads DGGITQSPKYLFRKEGQNVTLSCEQNLNHDAMYWYRQDPGQGLRLIYYSQIVNDFQKGDIAEGYSVSREKKESFPLTVTSAQKNPTAFYLCASSIGPGMAGSGANVLTFGAGSRLTVL.

The chain couples TRBV7-9 to TRBJ1-1, with TRBD1 as a possible D gene (5 bases). The V end was cut by 6 bases, the J end by 10 bases, with 12 bases between. CDR3 length equals 11 residues. The germline V gene encodes CDR1 SEHNR and CDR2 FQNEAQ (reference sequence). The CDR3 loop is CASSSERGAFF. CDR3 coding DNA: TGTGCCAGCAGTTCAGAAAGGGGAGCTTTCTTT.